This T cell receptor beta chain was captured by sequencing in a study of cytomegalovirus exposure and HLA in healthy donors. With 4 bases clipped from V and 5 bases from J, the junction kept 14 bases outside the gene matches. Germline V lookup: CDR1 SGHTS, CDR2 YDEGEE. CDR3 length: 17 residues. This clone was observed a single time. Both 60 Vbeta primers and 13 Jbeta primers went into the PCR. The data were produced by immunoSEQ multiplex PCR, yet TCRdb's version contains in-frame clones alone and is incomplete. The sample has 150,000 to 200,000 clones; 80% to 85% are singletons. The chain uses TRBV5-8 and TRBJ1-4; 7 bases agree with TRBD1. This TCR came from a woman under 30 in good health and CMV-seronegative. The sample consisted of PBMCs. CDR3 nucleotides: TGTGCCAGCAGCCGGGGACAGACCCCTGCGGAAAATGAAAAACTGTTTTTT. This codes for CASSRGQTPAENEKLFF.